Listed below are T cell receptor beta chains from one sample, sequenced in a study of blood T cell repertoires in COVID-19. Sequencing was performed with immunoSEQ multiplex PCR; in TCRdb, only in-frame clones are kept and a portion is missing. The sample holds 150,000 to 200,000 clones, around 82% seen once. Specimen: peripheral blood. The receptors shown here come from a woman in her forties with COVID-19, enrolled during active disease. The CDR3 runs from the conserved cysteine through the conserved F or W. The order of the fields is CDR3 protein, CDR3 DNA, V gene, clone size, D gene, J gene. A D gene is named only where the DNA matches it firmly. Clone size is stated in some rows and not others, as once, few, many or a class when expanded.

CASSPGRTSGKAGANVLTF	TGTGCCAGCAGTCCAGGCCGGACTAGCGGGAAGGCTGGGGCCAACGTCCTGACTTTC	TRBV28	.	TRBD2	TRBJ2-6
CASSFGQANAYEQYF	TGTGCCAGCAGTTTTGGGCAGGCGAATGCCTACGAGCAGTACTTC	TRBV27	.	.	TRBJ2-7
CASSVEERPRGTYNEQFF	TGTGCCAGCAGCGTAGAGGAACGTCCTAGGGGAACGTACAATGAGCAGTTCTTC	TRBV9	few	.	TRBJ2-1
CASRGLAGGNNEQFF	TGTGCCAGCAGGGGACTAGCGGGAGGCAACAATGAGCAGTTCTTC	TRBV7-9	.	TRBD2	TRBJ2-1
CASSLVSDRGKGYTF	TGTGCCAGCAGCTTAGTTTCTGACAGGGGTAAAGGCTACACCTTC	TRBV7-2	.	TRBD1	TRBJ1-2
CASSQDSPGGPLDTQYF	TGTGCCAGCAGCCAAGATTCCCCGGGGGGGCCTTTGGATACGCAGTATTTT	TRBV3-1/TRBV3-2	.	TRBD2	TRBJ2-3
CASSLSAGGKDTQYF	TGTGCCAGCAGCTTGTCGGCAGGGGGAAAAGATACGCAGTATTTT	TRBV11-2	.	TRBD1	TRBJ2-3
CASQRGNSPLHF	TGTGCCAGTCAGCGGGGTAATTCACCCCTCCACTTT	TRBV2	.	.	TRBJ1-6
CASSMRLAEYYEQYF	TGTGCCAGCAGTATGCGACTAGCGGAGTACTACGAGCAGTACTTC	TRBV28	.	TRBD2	TRBJ2-7
CASSLWGVGSPLHF	TGTGCCAGCAGCTTGTGGGGGGTTGGTTCACCCCTCCACTTT	TRBV5-5	once	.	TRBJ1-6
CASSAGGGDTGELFF	TGTGCCAGCAGCGCGGGGGGAGGGGACACCGGGGAGCTGTTTTTT	TRBV5-4	.	TRBD2	TRBJ2-2
CASSPGTENTEAFF	TGTGCCAGCAGCCCGGGGACTGAGAACACTGAAGCTTTCTTT	TRBV6-1	.	.	TRBJ1-1
CASSPGEGHWGGYTF	TGCGCCAGCAGCCCTGGGGAGGGACACTGGGGTGGCTACACCTTC	TRBV5-1	.	.	TRBJ1-2
CASRPTGTGGLANVLTF	TGCGCCAGCAGGCCCACCGGGACAGGGGGTTTGGCCAACGTCCTGACTTTC	TRBV5-1	.	TRBD1	TRBJ2-6
CASSEQPSRRGLPYNEQFF	TGCGCCAGCAGCGAACAACCCTCGAGGCGGGGGCTCCCGTACAATGAGCAGTTCTTC	TRBV5-1	.	.	TRBJ2-1
CASSPTGSNQPQHF	TGCGCCAGCAGCCCCACAGGTAGCAATCAGCCCCAGCATTTT	TRBV5-1	.	.	TRBJ1-5
CASSLTLAVGLAADIQYF	TGTGCCAGCAGTTTAACTTTAGCTGTCGGACTAGCGGCGGACATTCAGTACTTC	TRBV28	.	TRBD2	TRBJ2-4
CASSYRDSYYNPAEAFF	TGTGCCAGTAGCTACCGGGACTCATACTACAATCCCGCTGAAGCTTTCTTT	TRBV19	.	.	TRBJ1-1
CAIGTGVVEQFF	TGTGCCATCGGGACAGGGGTTGTTGAGCAGTTCTTC	TRBV10-3	.	TRBD1	TRBJ2-1
CASSLQGSGNTIYF	TGTGCCAGCAGCTTACAGGGTTCTGGAAACACCATATATTTT	TRBV7-9	.	.	TRBJ1-3
CASSYDSHSNQPQHF	TGTGCCAGCAGTTATGACAGTCATAGCAATCAGCCCCAGCATTTT	TRBV2	.	.	TRBJ1-5
CASRPGHSYEQYF	TGCGCCAGCAGACCGGGACATTCCTACGAGCAGTACTTC	TRBV10-2	.	.	TRBJ2-7
CASINRGGEAFF	TGTGCCAGCATAAACAGGGGTGGTGAAGCTTTCTTT	TRBV5-4	.	TRBD1	TRBJ1-1
CASSLFSGGAYPYNEQFF	TGTGCCAGCAGCTTGTTTAGCGGGGGGGCCTATCCGTACAATGAGCAGTTCTTC	TRBV5-5	.	TRBD2	TRBJ2-1
CASTVLGEGTNEKLFF	TGTGCCAGCACCGTTTTAGGCGAGGGAACTAATGAAAAACTGTTTTTT	TRBV28	.	.	TRBJ1-4
CASSLGTGVQGYTF	TGTGCCAGCAGTCTTGGGACAGGTGTGCAGGGCTACACCTTC	TRBV6-6	.	TRBD1	TRBJ1-2
CASSLARGGEKLFF	TGTGCCAGCAGTTTAGCTCGAGGAGGCGAAAAACTGTTTTTT	TRBV28	.	.	TRBJ1-4
CAISESPGTGGRNYGYTF	TGTGCCATCAGTGAATCCCCCGGGACAGGGGGCCGTAACTATGGCTACACCTTC	TRBV10-3	.	TRBD1	TRBJ1-2
CASSQGRAGWGNEQFF	TGTGCCAGCAGTCAAGGTCGAGCGGGGTGGGGGAATGAGCAGTTCTTC	TRBV6-1	.	TRBD2	TRBJ2-1
CASSQGLAGGKETQYF	TGTGCCAGCAGCCAGGGACTAGCGGGAGGGAAAGAGACCCAGTACTTC	TRBV11-2	.	TRBD2	TRBJ2-5
CATNDMINEKLFF	TGCGCCACCAACGACATGATCAATGAAAAACTGTTTTTT	TRBV10-2	medium-sized	.	TRBJ1-4
CASSESRGSAGANVLTF	TGTGCCAGCAGTGAATCCCGGGGGTCGGCTGGGGCCAACGTCCTGACTTTC	TRBV6-1	.	.	TRBJ2-6
CASSTGGTEAFF	TGTGCCAGCAGTACAGGGGGAACTGAAGCTTTCTTT	TRBV9	once	TRBD1	TRBJ1-1
CASSPGDRNYEQYF	TGTGCCAGCAGTCCAGGGGACAGGAATTACGAGCAGTACTTC	TRBV27	.	TRBD1	TRBJ2-7
CASSPLAIGGRGETQYF	TGCGCCAGCAGCCCGCTAGCGATCGGCGGGAGAGGAGAGACCCAGTACTTC	TRBV5-1	.	TRBD2	TRBJ2-5
CASSQDRGLAVYNEQFF	TGTGCCAGCAGCCAAGATCGCGGACTAGCAGTCTACAATGAGCAGTTCTTC	TRBV14	.	TRBD2	TRBJ2-1
CASSPLDTYNEQFF	TGTGCCAGCTCACCGCTCGACACATACAATGAGCAGTTCTTC	TRBV18	few	.	TRBJ2-1
CATSMGGLAGVEQYF	TGTGCCACCAGCATGGGGGGACTAGCGGGAGTTGAGCAGTACTTC	TRBV15	.	TRBD2	TRBJ2-7
CAIQRDSGNTIYF	TGTGCCATCCAGAGGGACTCTGGAAACACCATATATTTT	TRBV6-5	.	.	TRBJ1-3
CASSPGMETNVLTF	TGTGCCAGCAGTCCAGGAATGGAAACCAACGTCCTGACTTTC	TRBV6-5	few	.	TRBJ2-6
CASAGGGTAETQYF	TGTGCCAGCGCTGGGGGGGGTACGGCGGAGACCCAGTACTTC	TRBV6-6	once	TRBD2	TRBJ2-5
CSAVGTGYGYTF	TGCAGCGCTGTAGGGACAGGCTATGGCTACACCTTC	TRBV29-1	.	TRBD1	TRBJ1-2
CSVWTGRSGNTIYF	TGCAGCGTCTGGACAGGTCGCTCTGGAAACACCATATATTTT	TRBV29-1	.	TRBD1	TRBJ1-3
CASSEFQGRNTEAFF	TGTGCCAGCAGTGAATTCCAGGGAAGGAACACTGAAGCTTTCTTT	TRBV2	few	.	TRBJ1-1
CASSARTGDESEQFF	TGTGCCAGCAGCGCCCGGACAGGGGATGAAAGTGAGCAGTTCTTC	TRBV7-2	.	TRBD1	TRBJ2-1
CASTPLGGNNEQFF	TGTGCCAGCACACCGCTTGGAGGTAACAATGAGCAGTTCTTC	TRBV6-5	.	.	TRBJ2-1
CASSQRGYNEQFF	TGTGCCAGCAGCCAAAGGGGTTACAATGAGCAGTTCTTC	TRBV16	few	.	TRBJ2-1